This T cell receptor (beta chain) comes out of a study of molecular identifiers for immune sequencing clone quantification. This clonotype was observed at least ten times. TCRdb analysed the PCR reads with MiXCR anew, one entry per CDR3 protein. The sample lists 85,000 to 100,000 distinct CDR3 sequences; 21% were seen once. Unmatched junction bases numbered 7, after V lost 1 base and J lost 5 bases. CDR1 and CDR2 (germline): DFQATT, SNEGSKA (reference sequence). CDR3 length equals 14 residues. This clonotype originated in a human donor in good health. Some libraries in this study had Jurkat cell RNA spiked in. The sequenced sample consisted of naive CD8+ T cells from blood, with Jurkat cell RNA spiked in. Subset noted: FACS-sorted CD8+CD4-CCR7+CD45RA+ naive T cells. The chain joins TRBV20-1 to TRBJ2-7; TRBD1 matches at 8 bases. The CDR3 is CSARGPGQGNEQYF. As DNA, the CDR3 is TGCAGTGCTAGAGGCCCCGGACAGGGTAACGAGCAGTACTTC.